This TCR beta chain was observed in a study of T-cell memory formation after mild COVID-19. Points from the study as a whole: A subset of responding clones appeared in pre-infection memory, suggesting cross-reactive memory joined.

TCRdb re-derived calls from the 5' RACE reads in MiXCR, one entry per CDR3 protein. The sample contains 310,000 or so distinct CDR3 sequences, roughly 15% of which appear only once. This clonotype was detected a few times. Its antigen is still unknown. Sequencing was done on a sample of PBMCs or a T cell subset sorted from them (not recorded which). This TCR was sampled from a man aged 18 to 35 who had mild COVID-19 (a few samples of this study predate the infection). Cell type and time point are not known.

In DNA form, the CDR3 reads TGCAGCGCCGCTCCAACTAGCGGGGGCGACAATGAGCAGTTCTTC. Its translation is CSAAPTSGGDNEQFF. The rearrangement joins TRBV29-1 to TRBJ2-1, with TRBD2 identical over 11 bases. Germline loops: CDR1 SQVTM, CDR2 ANQGSEA. The CDR3 spans 15 residues. Unmatched junction bases numbered 10, after V lost 7 bases and J lost 5 bases.